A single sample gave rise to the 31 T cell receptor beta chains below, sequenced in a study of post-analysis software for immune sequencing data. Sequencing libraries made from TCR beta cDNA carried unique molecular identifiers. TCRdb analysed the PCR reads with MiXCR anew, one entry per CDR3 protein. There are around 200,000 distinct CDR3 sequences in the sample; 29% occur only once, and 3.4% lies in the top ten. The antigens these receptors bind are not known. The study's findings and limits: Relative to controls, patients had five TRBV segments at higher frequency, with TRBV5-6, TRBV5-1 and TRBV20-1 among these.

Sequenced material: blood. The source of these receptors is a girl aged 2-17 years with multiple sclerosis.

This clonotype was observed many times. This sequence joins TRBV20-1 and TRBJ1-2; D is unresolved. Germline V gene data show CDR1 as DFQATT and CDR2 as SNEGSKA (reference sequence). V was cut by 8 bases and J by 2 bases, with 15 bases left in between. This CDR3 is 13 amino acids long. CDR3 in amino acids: CSTRTRFNYGYTF. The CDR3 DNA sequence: TGCAGTACCCGCACGCGATTCAACTATGGCTACACCTTC.

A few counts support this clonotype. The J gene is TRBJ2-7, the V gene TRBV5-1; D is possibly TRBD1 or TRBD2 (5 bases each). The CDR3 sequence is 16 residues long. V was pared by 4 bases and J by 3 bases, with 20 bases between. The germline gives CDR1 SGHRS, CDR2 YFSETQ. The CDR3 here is CASSPGDLAPDYEQYF. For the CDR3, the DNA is TGCGCCAGCAGCCCCGGGGACCTCGCCCCGGACTACGAGCAGTACTTC. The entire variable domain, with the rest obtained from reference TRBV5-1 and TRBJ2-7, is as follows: KAGVTQTPRYLIKTRGQQVTLSCSPISGHRSVSWYQQTPGQGLQFLFEYFSETQRNKGNFPGRFSGRQFSNSRSEMNVSTLELGDSALYLCASSPGDLAPDYEQYFGPGTRLTVT.

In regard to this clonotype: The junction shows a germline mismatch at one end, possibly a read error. The CDR3 DNA reads as TGTGCCTGGAGTGTCCCGGGGCGGGGAGGCTATCGCTACACCTTC. It specifies CAWSVPGRGGYRYTF. The J gene is TRBJ1-2, the V gene TRBV30, with D possibly matching TRBD1 (5 bases). The germline V gene encodes CDR1 GTSNPN and CDR2 SVGIG (reference sequence). This CDR3 has 15 amino acids.

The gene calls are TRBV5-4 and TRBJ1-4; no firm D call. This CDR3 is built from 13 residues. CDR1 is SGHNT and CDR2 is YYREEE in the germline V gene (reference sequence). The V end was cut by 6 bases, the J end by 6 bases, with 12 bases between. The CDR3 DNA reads TGTGCCAGCAAGCGGGGTCTGGATGAAAAACTGTTTTTT. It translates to CASKRGLDEKLFF.

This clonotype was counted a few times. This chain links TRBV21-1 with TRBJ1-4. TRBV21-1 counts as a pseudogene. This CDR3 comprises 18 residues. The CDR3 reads CASRMLWMWTVLNEKLFF. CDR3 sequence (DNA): TGTGCCAGCAGAATGTTGTGGATGTGGACGGTGCTTAATGAAAAACTGTTTTTT.

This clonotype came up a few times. The CDR3 loop is CAARGTGGAGVIQYF. CDR3 coding DNA: TGTGCCGCAAGGGGGACAGGGGGCGCGGGTGTCATTCAGTACTTC. The J gene is TRBJ2-4, the V gene TRBV6-1; 12 bases fit TRBD1. Germline lookup yields CDR1 MNHNS and CDR2 SASEGT. V was clipped by 11 bases and J by 9 bases; unmatched bases: 14. The CDR3 sequence is 15 residues long.

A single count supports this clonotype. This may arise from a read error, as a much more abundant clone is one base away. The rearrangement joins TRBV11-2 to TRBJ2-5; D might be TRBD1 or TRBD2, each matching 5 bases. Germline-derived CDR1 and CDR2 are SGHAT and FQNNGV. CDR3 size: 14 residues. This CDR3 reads CASGFRDGGETQYF. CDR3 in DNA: TGTGCCAGCGGCTTTAGGGACGGCGGGGAGACCCAGTACTTC.

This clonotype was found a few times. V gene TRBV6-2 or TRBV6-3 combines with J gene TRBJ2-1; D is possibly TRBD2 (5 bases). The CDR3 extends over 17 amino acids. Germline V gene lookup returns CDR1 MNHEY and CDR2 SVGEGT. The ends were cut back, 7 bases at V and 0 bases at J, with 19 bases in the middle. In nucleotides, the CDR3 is TGTGCCAGCACCCTTAGGACCCGGGGTAGCTCCTACAATGAGCAGTTCTTC. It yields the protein CASTLRTRGSSYNEQFF.

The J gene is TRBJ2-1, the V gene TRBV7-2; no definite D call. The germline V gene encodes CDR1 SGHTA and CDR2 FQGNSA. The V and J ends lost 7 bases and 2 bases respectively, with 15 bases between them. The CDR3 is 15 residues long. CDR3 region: CASIKGASTYNEQFF. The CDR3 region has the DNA TGTGCCAGCATCAAGGGCGCCTCAACCTACAATGAGCAGTTCTTC.

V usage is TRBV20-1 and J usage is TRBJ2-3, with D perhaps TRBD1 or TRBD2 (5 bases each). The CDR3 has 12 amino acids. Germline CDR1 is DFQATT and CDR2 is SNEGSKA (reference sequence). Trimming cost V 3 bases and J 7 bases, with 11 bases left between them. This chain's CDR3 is CSASEGLNTQYF. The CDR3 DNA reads TGCAGTGCTAGTGAGGGGTTAAATACGCAGTATTTT.

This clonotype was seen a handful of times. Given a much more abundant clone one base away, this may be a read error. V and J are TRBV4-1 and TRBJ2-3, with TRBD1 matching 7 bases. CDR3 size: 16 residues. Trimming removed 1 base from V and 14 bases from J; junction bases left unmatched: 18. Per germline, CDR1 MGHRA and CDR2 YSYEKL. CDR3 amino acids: CASSQGYRGTNEKLYF. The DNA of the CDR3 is TGCGCCAGCAGCCAAGGATACAGGGGAACTAATGAAAAACTGTATTTT.

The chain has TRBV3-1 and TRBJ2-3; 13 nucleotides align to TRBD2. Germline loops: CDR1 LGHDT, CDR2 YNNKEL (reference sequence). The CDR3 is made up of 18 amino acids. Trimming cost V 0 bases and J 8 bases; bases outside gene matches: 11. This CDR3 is CASSQEGELAGGIGTQYF. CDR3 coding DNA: TGTGCCAGCAGCCAAGAAGGGGAACTAGCGGGAGGGATAGGTACGCAGTATTTT.

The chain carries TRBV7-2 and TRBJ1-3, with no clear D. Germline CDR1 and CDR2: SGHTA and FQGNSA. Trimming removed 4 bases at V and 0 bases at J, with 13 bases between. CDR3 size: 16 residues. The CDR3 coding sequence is TGTGCCAGCAGCTCAAGCCCACGGGGCTCTGGAAACACCATATATTTT. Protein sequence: CASSSSPRGSGNTIYF.

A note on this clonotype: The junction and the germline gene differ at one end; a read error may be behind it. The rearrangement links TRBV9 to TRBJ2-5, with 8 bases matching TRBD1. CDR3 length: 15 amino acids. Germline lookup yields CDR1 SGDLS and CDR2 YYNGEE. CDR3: CASSARTGSGETRYF. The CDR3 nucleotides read TGTGCCAGCAGCGCCCGGACAGGGAGTGGAGAGACCCGGTACTTC.

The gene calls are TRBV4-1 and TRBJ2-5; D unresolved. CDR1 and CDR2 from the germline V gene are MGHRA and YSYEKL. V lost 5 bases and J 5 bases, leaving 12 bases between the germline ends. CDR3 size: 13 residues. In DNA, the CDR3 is TGCGCCAGCAGCTCCCTTCACTCCGAGACCCAGTACTTC. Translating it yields CASSSLHSETQYF.

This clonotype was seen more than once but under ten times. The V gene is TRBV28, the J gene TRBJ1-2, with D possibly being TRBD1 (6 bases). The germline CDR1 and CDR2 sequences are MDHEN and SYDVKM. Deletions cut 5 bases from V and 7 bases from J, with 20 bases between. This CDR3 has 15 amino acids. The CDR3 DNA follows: TGTGCCAGCAGTCACGAGGCCGGGGGCGGATCTGGCTACACCTTC. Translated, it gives CASSHEAGGGSGYTF.

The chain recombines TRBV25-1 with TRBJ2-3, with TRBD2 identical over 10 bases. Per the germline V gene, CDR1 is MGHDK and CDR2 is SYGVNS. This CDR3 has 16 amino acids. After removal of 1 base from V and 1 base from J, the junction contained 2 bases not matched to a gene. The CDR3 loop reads CASSELAGGRTDTQYF. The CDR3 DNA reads TGTGCCAGCAGTGAATTAGCGGGAGGCCGCACAGATACGCAGTATTTT.

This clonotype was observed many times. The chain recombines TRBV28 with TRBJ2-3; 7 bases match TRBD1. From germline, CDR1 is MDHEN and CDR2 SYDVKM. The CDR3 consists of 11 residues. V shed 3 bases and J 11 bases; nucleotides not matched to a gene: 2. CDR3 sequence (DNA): TGTGCCAGCAGTTTTCGGGACAGGCAGTATTTT. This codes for CASSFRDRQYF.

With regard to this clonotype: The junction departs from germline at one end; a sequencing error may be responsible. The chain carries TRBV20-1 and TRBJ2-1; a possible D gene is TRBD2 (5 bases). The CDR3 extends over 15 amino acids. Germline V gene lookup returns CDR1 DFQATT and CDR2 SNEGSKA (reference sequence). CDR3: CSARFSERFINVQFF. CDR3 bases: TGCAGTGCCCGTTTTAGCGAGAGGTTCATAAATGTGCAGTTCTTC.

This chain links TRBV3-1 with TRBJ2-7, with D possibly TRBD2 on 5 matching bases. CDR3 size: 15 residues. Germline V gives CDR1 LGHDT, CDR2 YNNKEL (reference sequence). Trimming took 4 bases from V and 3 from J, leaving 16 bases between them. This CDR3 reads CASSPEGLADYEQYF. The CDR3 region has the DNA TGTGCCAGCAGCCCAGAGGGTCTAGCAGACTACGAGCAGTACTTC.

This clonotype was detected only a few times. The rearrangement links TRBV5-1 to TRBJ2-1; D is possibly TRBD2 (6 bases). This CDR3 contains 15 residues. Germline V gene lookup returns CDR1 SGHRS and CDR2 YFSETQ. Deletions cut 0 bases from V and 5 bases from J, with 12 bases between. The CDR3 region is CASSLEWGENNEQFF. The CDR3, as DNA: TGCGCCAGCAGCTTGGAGTGGGGGGAGAACAATGAGCAGTTCTTC.

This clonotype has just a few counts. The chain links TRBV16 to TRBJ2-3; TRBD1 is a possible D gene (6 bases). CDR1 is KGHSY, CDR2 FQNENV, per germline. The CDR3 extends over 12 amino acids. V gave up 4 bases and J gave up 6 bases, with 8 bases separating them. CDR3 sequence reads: CASSPDRDTQYF. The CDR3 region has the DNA TGTGCCAGCAGCCCAGACAGGGATACGCAGTATTTT.

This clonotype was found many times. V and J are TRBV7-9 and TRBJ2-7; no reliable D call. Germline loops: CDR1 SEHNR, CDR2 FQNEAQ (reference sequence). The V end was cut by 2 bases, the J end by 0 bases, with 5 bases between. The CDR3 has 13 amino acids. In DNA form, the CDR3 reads TGTGCCAGCAGCTTACAGGTCTCCTACGAGCAGTACTTC. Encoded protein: CASSLQVSYEQYF.

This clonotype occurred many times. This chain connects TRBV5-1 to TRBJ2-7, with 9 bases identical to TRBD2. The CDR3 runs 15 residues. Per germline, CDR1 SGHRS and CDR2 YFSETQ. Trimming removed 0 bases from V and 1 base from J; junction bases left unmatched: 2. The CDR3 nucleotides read TGCGCCAGCAGCTTGGCTAGCGGGATTTCCTACGAGCAGTACTTC. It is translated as CASSLASGISYEQYF.

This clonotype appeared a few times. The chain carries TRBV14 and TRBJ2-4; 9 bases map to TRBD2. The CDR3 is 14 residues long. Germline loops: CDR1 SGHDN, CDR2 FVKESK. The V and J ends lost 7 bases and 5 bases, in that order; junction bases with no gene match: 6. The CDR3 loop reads CASNAGGPQNIQYF. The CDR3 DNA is TGTGCCAGCAACGCGGGGGGGCCGCAAAACATTCAGTACTTC.

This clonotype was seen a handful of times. CDR3 protein: CASTHLARSGGNQPQHF. The CDR3 DNA reads as TGCGCCAGCACCCACCTCGCACGGTCGGGGGGCAATCAGCCCCAGCATTTT. This chain joins TRBV23-1 and TRBJ1-5, with a possible D match to TRBD1 (5 bases). TRBV23-1 is designated an ORF whose function remains uncertain. The CDR3 is made up of 17 amino acids. The ends were cut back, 7 bases at V and 2 bases at J, with 21 bases in the middle.

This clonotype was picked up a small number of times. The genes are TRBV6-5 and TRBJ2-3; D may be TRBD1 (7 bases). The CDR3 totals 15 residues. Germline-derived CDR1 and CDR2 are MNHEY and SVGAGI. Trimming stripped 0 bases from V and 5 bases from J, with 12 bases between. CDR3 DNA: TGTGCCAGCAGTTACTCGTGGCAGGGGGGAGATACGCAGTATTTT. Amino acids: CASSYSWQGGDTQYF.

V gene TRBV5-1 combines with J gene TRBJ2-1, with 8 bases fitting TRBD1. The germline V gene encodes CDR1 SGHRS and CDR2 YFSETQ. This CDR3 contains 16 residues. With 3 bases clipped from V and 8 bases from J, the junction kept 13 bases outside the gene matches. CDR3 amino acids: CASSSRQGALGDEQFF. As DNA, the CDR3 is TGCGCCAGCAGCTCACGTCAGGGGGCCCTCGGCGATGAGCAGTTCTTC.

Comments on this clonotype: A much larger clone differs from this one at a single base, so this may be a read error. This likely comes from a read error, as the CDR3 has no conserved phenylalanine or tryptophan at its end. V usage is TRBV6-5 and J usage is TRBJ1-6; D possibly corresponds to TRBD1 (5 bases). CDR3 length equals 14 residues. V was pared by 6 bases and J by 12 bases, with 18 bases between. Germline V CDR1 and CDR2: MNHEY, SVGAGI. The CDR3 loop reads CASREGIVAVPLHC. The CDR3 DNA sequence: TGTGCCAGCAGAGAGGGGATCGTGGCTGTACCCCTCCACTGT.

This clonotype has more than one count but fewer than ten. CDR3 bases: TGTGCCAGCAGTCCCGGAAATTCGAACACTGAAGCTTTCTTT. Its protein product is CASSPGNSNTEAFF. This chain joins TRBV28 and TRBJ1-1; no reliable D call. The CDR3 consists of 14 residues. Germline assignment: CDR1 MDHEN and CDR2 SYDVKM. Trimming took off 5 bases at V and 1 base at J, with 11 bases between the two ends.

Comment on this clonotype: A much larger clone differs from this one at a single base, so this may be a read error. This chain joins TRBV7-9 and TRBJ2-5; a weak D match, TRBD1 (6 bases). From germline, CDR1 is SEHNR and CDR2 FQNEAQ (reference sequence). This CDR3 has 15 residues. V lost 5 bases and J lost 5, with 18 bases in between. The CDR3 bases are TGTGCCAGCAGCGCCGACAGGAGGATGAGGGAGACCCAGTACTTC. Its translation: CASSADRRMRETQYF. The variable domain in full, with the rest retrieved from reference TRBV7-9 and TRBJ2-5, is DTGVSQNPRHKITKRGQNVTFRCDPISEHNRLYWYRQTLGQGPEFLTYFQNEAQLEKSRLLSDRFSAERPKGSFSTLEIQRTEQGDSAMYLCASSADRRMRETQYFGPGTRLLVL.